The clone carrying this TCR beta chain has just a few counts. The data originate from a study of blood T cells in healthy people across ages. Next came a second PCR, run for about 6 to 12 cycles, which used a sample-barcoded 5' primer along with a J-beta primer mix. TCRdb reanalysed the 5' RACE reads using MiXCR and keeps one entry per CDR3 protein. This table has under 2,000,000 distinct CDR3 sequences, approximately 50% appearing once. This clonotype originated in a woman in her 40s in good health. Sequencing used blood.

The CDR3 bases are TGCAGCGGAGGACCCGGGACTAGCGGGAATGAGCAGTTCTTC. As protein: CSGGPGTSGNEQFF. The V call is TRBV29-1, the J call TRBJ2-1; TRBD2 agrees at 12 bases. Germline-derived CDR1 and CDR2 are SQVTM and ANQGSEA. Losses at the gene ends were 7 bases for V and 7 bases for J; bases not matched to a gene: 8. CDR3 size: 14 residues.